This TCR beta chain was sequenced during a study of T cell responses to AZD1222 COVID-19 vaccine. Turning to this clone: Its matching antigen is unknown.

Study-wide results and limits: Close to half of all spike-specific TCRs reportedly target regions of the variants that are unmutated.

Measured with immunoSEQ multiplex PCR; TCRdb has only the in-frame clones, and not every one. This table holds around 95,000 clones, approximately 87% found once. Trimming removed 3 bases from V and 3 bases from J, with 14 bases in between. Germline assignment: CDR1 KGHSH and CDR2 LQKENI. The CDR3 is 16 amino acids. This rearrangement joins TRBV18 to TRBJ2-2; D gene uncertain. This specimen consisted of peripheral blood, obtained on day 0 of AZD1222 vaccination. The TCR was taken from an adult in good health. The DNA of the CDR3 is TGTGCCAGCTCACCCAGGCCAGCCCGGGACACCGGGGAGCTGTTTTTT. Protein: CASSPRPARDTGELFF.